These 12 T cell receptor beta chains were all obtained from the same sample, sequenced in a study of graft-versus-host responses after intestinal transplantation. The repertoire was sequenced with immunoSEQ multiplex PCR; TCRdb's copy has only in-frame clones and lacks some. The table shows about 110,000 clones, with about 92% occurring only once. Which antigens these TCRs recognize remains unknown. The input for sequencing was unstimulated CD8+ T cells sorted from spleen or lymph node cells, taken before transplant. These receptors came from a human donor who was the organ donor for an intestinal transplant.

This CDR3 reads CASSLEGPPGEQYF. The CDR3 DNA is TGTGCCAGCAGTTTAGAGGGGCCCCCTGGCGAGCAGTACTTC. The gene calls are TRBV28 and TRBJ2-7; D may match TRBD1 or TRBD2 (5 bases each). The CDR3 is made up of 14 amino acids. Looked up from germline, CDR1 is MDHEN and CDR2 is SYDVKM. Trimming took 2 bases from V and 6 from J, leaving 14 bases between them.

The V call is TRBV6-6, the J call TRBJ2-7; 13 positions match TRBD2. CDR3 length: 15 residues. The germline gives CDR1 MNHNY, CDR2 SVGAGI (reference sequence). Germline trimming cut 6 bases from V and 2 bases from J; bases unmatched to any gene: 4. The CDR3 here is CASRQGTSGAYEQYF. For the CDR3, the DNA is TGTGCCAGCAGGCAAGGGACTAGCGGGGCCTACGAGCAGTACTTC.

A remark on this clone: Other DNA sequences from this sample encode an identical CDR3 as well. The rearrangement links TRBV2 to TRBJ2-7; D is perhaps TRBD2 (7 bases). CDR3 length: 13 residues. Trimming left V 7 bases short and J 6 bases short, with 16 bases between. CDR1 is SNHLY, CDR2 FYNNEI, per germline. The CDR3 coding sequence is TGTGCCAGCAACGGGGTAGGGGGGGGCGAGCAGTACTTC. Its translation: CASNGVGGGEQYF.

The J gene is TRBJ2-7, the V gene TRBV5-5; D might be TRBD2 (7 bases). Germline-derived CDR1 and CDR2 are SGHKS and YYEKEE (reference sequence). The CDR3 spans 16 residues. V lost 4 bases, J lost 2 bases, and 19 bases lay in between. The CDR3: CASSLSFGGAAYEQYF. As DNA, the CDR3 is TGTGCCAGCAGCCTAAGCTTTGGGGGGGCGGCCTACGAGCAGTACTTC.

V is TRBV13 and J is TRBJ1-1; 9 bases map to TRBD1. The length of the CDR3 is 14 residues. Germline lookup yields CDR1 PRHDT and CDR2 FYEKMQ (reference sequence). After removal of 5 bases from V and 6 bases from J, the junction contained 7 bases not matched to a gene. This CDR3 is CASSHPGQGAEAFF. CDR3 DNA: TGTGCCAGCAGCCACCCGGGACAGGGCGCTGAAGCTTTCTTT. The full variable domain, with the rest looked up from reference TRBV13 and TRBJ1-1, is AAGVIQSPRHLIKEKRETATLKCYPIPRHDTVYWYQQGPGQDPQFLISFYEKMQSDKGSIPDRFSAQQFSDYHSELNMSSLELGDSALYFCASSHPGQGAEAFFGQGTRLTVV.

The chain recombines TRBV27 with TRBJ1-3; D uncertain. The germline CDR1 and CDR2 sequences are MNHEY and SMNVEV (reference sequence). There are 14 residues in the CDR3. The V end lost 5 bases, the J end lost 4 bases, and 12 bases lay between the germline ends. The CDR3 nucleotides read TGTGCCAGCAGTCCCGGGAACCTGGGAAACACCATATATTTT. Protein product: CASSPGNLGNTIYF.

This clone was counted a single time. The chain carries TRBV9 and TRBJ1-2; D is perhaps TRBD1 (5 bases). The V end lost 1 base, the J end lost 4 bases, and 14 bases lay between the germline ends. There are 15 residues in the CDR3. CDR1 is SGDLS and CDR2 is YYNGEE in the germline V gene. The CDR3 loop is CASSVCPGLCYGYTF. As DNA, the CDR3 is TGTGCCAGCAGCGTATGTCCAGGGCTGTGCTATGGCTACACCTTC. Combining the CDR3 with reference TRBV9 and TRBJ1-2 gives the whole variable domain DSGVTQTPKHLITATGQRVTLRCSPRSGDLSVYWYQQSLDQGLQFLIQYYNGEERAKGNILERFSAQQFPDLHSELNLSSLELGDSALYFCASSVCPGLCYGYTFGSGTRLTVV.

V is TRBV28 and J is TRBJ2-7; 7 bases align to TRBD2. V lost 6 bases, J lost 1 base, and 6 bases stayed unmatched. The CDR3 is 14 residues long. Per germline, CDR1 MDHEN and CDR2 SYDVKM. CDR3 DNA: TGTGCCAGCAGCCCATTGGGGGGGTCCTACGAGCAGTACTTC. This codes for CASSPLGGSYEQYF.

J is TRBJ2-3 and V is TRBV28, with 16 bases aligning to TRBD2. This CDR3 contains 18 residues. Germline loops: CDR1 MDHEN, CDR2 SYDVKM. V gave up 5 bases and J gave up 0 bases; unmatched junction bases: 5. CDR3 nucleotides: TGTGCCAGCAGTGCGGGACTAGCGGGAGGGGCGAGCACAGATACGCAGTATTTT. Its translation is CASSAGLAGGASTDTQYF.

The genes are TRBV7-9 and TRBJ2-1; D is unclear. V gave up 1 base and J gave up 4 bases, with 5 bases separating them. The V gene's germline CDR1 is SEHNR and CDR2 FQNEAQ (reference sequence). There are 13 residues in the CDR3. DNA for the CDR3: TGTGCCAGCAGCTTAGTGTCATACAATGAGCAGTTCTTC. Translating it yields CASSLVSYNEQFF.

This chain connects TRBV10-2 to TRBJ2-3; D is undetermined. The CDR3 length is 17 residues. Germline V lookup: CDR1 WSHSY, CDR2 SAAADI. V gave up 0 bases and J gave up 3 bases, with 16 bases separating them. The CDR3 DNA reads TGCGCCAGCAGTGAGTCTGTTCGACCTTACGGTACAGATACGCAGTATTTT. Amino acids: CASSESVRPYGTDTQYF.

The DNA for the CDR3 is TGTGCCTGGAGTGTACTGTCCCTACAGGCTCCCGCAGATACGCAGTATTTT. Translating it yields CAWSVLSLQAPADTQYF. The chain is built from TRBV30 and TRBJ2-3; tentatively, D is TRBD1 (5 bases). The germline gives CDR1 GTSNPN, CDR2 SVGIG (reference sequence). This CDR3 is 17 amino acids long. V was shortened by 0 bases and J by 4 bases, with 20 bases between the two germline ends.